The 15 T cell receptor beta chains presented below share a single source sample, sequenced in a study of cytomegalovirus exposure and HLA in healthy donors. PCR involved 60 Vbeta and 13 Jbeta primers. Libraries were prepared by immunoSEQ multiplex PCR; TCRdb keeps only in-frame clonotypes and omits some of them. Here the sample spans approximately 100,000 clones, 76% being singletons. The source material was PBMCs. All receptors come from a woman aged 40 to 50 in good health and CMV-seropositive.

The CDR3 region is CASSSKRLAGADTQYF. CDR3 DNA sequence: TGTGCCAGCAGCTCTAAGAGGCTAGCTGGCGCAGATACGCAGTATTTT. The chain joins TRBV7-8 to TRBJ2-3, with D possibly matching TRBD2 (5 bases). Trimming left V 4 bases short and J 4 bases short, with 18 bases between. The CDR3 is 16 amino acids. From germline, CDR1 is SGHVS and CDR2 FQNEAQ.

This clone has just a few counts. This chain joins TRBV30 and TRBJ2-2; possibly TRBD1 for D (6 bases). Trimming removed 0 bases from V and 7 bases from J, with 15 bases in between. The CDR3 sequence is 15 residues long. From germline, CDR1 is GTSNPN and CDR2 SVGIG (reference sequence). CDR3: CAWSVLQGMGGELFF. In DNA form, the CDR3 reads TGTGCCTGGAGTGTACTGCAGGGGATGGGCGGGGAGCTGTTTTTT.

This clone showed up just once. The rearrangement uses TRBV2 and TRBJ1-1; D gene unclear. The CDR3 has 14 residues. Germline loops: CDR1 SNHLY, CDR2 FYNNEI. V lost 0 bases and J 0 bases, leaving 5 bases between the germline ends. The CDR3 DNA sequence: TGTGCCAGCAGTGAAGCAGGAGTGAACACTGAAGCTTTCTTT. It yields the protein CASSEAGVNTEAFF.

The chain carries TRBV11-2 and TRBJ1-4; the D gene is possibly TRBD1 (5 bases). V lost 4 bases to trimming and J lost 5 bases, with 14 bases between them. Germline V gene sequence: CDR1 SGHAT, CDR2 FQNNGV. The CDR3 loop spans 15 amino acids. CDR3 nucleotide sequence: TGTGCCAGCAGCTCTCACCAGTGGGGCAATGAAAAACTGTTTTTT. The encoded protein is CASSSHQWGNEKLFF.

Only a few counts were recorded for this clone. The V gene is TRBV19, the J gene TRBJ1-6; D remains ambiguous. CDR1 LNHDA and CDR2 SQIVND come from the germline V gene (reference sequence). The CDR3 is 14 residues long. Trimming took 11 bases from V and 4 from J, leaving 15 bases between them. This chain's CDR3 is CACAEAGYNSPLHF. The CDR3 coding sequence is TGTGCCTGCGCCGAGGCGGGGTATAATTCACCCCTCCACTTT.

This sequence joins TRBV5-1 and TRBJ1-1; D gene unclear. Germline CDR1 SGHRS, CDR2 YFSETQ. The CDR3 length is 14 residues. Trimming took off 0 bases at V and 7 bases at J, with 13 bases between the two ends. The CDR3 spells CASSLAEGGYEAFF. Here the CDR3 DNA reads TGCGCCAGCAGCTTGGCGGAAGGCGGATATGAAGCTTTCTTT. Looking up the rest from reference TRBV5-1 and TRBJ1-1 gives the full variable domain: KAGVTQTPRYLIKTRGQQVTLSCSPISGHRSVSWYQQTPGQGLQFLFEYFSETQRNKGNFPGRFSGRQFSNSRSEMNVSTLELGDSALYLCASSLAEGGYEAFFGQGTRLTVV.

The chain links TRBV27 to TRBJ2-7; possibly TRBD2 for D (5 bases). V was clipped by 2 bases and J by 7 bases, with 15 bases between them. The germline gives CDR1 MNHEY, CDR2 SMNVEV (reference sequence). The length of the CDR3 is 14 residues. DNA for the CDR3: TGTGCCAGCAGTTTAAGGCCTACTCGGGGTGAGCAGTACTTC. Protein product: CASSLRPTRGEQYF.

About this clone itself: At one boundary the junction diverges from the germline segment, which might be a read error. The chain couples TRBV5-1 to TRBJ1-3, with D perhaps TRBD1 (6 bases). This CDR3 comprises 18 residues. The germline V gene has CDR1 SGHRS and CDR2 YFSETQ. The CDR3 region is CASSLGWDTHFSGNTIYF. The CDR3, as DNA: TGCGCCAGCAGTTTGGGATGGGACACCCACTTTTCTGGAAACACCATATATTTT.

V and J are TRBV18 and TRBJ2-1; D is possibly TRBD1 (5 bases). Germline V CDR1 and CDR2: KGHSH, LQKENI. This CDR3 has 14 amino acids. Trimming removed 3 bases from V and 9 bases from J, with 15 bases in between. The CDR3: CASSPSIRESEQFF. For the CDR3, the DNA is TGTGCCAGCTCACCTTCGATCAGGGAAAGTGAGCAGTTCTTC. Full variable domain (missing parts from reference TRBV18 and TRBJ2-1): NAGVMQNPRHLVRRRGQEARLRCSPMKGHSHVYWYRQLPEEGLKFMVYLQKENIIDESGMPKERFSAEFPKEGPSILRIQQVVRGDSAAYFCASSPSIRESEQFFGPGTRLTVL.

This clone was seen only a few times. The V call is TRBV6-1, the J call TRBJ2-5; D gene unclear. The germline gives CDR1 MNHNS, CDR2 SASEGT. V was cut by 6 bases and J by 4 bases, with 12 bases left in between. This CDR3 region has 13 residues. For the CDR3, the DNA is TGTGCCAGCAGCCGGGTGGAGCGAGAGACCCAGTACTTC. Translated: CASSRVERETQYF.

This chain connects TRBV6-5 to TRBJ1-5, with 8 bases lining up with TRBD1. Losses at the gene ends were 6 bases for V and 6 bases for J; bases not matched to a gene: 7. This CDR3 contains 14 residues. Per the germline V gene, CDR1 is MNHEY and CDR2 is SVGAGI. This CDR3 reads CASRDRDGRQPQHF. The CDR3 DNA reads TGTGCCAGCAGGGACAGGGATGGGCGTCAGCCCCAGCATTTT.

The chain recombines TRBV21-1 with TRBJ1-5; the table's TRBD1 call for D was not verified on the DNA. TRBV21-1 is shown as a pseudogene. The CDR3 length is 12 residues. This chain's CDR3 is CASSHCNQPQHF. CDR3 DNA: TGTGCCAGCAGCCATTGCAATCAGCCCCAGCATTTT.

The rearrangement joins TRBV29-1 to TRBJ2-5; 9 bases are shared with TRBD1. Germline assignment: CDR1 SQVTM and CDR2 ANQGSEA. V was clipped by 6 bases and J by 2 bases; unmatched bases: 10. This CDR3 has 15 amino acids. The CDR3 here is CSVGRTGVTQETQYF. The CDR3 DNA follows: TGCAGCGTCGGTAGGACAGGGGTTACTCAAGAGACCCAGTACTTC.

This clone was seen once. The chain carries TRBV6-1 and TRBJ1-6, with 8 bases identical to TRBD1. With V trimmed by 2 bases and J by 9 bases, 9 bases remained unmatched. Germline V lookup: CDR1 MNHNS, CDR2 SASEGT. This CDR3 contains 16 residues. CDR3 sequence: CASSEWTGSSGSPLHF. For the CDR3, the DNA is TGTGCCAGCAGTGAATGGACAGGGTCATCAGGTTCACCCCTCCACTTT.

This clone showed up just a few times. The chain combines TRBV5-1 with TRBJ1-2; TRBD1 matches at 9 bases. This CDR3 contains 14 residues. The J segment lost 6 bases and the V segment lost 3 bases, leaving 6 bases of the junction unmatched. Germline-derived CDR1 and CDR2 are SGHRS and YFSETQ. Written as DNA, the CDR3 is TGCGCCAGCAGCTCCGGGACAGGGAGCGATGGCTACACCTTC. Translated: CASSSGTGSDGYTF.